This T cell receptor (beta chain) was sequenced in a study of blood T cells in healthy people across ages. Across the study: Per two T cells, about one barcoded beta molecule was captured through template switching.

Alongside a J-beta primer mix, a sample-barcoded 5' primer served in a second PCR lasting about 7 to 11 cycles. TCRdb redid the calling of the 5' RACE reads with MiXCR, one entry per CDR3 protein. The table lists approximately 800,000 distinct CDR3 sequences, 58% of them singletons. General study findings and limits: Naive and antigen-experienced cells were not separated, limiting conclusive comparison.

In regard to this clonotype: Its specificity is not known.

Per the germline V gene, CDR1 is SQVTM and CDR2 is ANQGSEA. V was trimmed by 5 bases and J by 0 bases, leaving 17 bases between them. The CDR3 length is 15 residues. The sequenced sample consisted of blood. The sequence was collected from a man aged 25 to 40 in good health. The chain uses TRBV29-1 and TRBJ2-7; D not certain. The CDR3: CSVHLARADSYEQYF. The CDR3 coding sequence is TGCAGCGTTCACCTGGCTCGTGCGGACTCCTACGAGCAGTACTTC.